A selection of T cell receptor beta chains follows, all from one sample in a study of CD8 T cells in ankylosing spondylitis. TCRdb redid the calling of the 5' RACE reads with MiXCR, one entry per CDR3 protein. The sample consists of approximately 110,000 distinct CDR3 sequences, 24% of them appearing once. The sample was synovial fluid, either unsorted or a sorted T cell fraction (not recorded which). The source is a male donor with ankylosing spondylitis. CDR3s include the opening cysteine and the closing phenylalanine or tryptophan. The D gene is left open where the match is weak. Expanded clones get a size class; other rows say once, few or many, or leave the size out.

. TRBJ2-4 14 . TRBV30 CAWKGDVGKNIQYF TGTGCCTGGAAAGGGGACGTTGGCAAAAACATTCAGTACTTC
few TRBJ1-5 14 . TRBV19 CASSITAWGQPQHF TGTGCCAGTAGTATTACCGCCTGGGGACAGCCCCAGCATTTT
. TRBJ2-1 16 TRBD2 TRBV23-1 CASVGTSGNRRDEQFF TGCGCCAGCGTTGGGACTAGCGGTAATAGGAGGGATGAGCAGTTCTTC
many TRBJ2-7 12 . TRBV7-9 CASSLVRDEQYF TGTGCCAGCAGCTTAGTCAGGGACGAGCAGTACTTC
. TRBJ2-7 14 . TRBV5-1 CASSLTDRLYEQYF TGCGCCAGCAGCTTGACGGACAGACTTTACGAGCAGTACTTC
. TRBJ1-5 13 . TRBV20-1 CSARVQANQPQHF TGCAGTGCTAGAGTACAGGCGAATCAGCCCCAGCATTTT
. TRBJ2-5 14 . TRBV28 CASSFSHGGETQYF TGTGCCAGCAGTTTCTCCCACGGGGGAGAGACCCAGTACTTC
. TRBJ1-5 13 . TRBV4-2 CASSQGGGLAQHF TGTGCCAGCAGCCAAGGTGGGGGGCTGGCCCAGCATTTT
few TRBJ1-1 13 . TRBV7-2 CASSLSRMTEAFF TGTGCCAGCAGCTTAAGCCGGATGACTGAAGCTTTCTTT
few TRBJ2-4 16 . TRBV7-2 CASTESKRFRGNIQYF TGTGCCAGCACCGAATCTAAAAGATTCAGAGGAAACATTCAGTACTTC
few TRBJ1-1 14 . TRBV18 CASSPQNANTEAFF TGTGCCAGCTCACCGCAGAATGCGAACACTGAAGCTTTCTTT
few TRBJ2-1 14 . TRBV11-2 CASQFGQGYNEQFF TGTGCCAGCCAGTTTGGTCAGGGCTACAATGAGCAGTTCTTC
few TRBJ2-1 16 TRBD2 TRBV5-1 CASSSGTSGNNGEQFF TGCGCCAGCAGCTCCGGGACTAGCGGGAATAATGGTGAGCAGTTCTTC
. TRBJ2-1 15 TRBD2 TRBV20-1 CSASPGLAGVFEQFF TGCAGTGCTAGCCCGGGACTAGCGGGAGTTTTTGAGCAGTTCTTC
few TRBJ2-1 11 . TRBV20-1 CSAPEWDSCIF TGCAGTGCTCCAGAGTGGGACTCCTGCATCTTC
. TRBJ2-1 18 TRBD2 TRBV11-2 CASSPGTSGGSGRGEQFF TGTGCCAGCAGCCCCGGGACTAGCGGGGGGAGCGGGAGAGGTGAGCAGTTCTTC
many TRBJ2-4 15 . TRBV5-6 CASSSDLLAKNIQYF TGTGCCAGCAGCTCGGACTTACTAGCCAAAAACATTCAGTACTTC
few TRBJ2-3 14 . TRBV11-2 CASRPGPSTDTQYF TGTGCCAGCAGACCAGGGCCTAGCACAGATACGCAGTATTTT
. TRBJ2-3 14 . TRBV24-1 CATSGGWGTDTQYF TGTGCCACCAGTGGAGGGTGGGGCACAGATACGCAGTATTTT
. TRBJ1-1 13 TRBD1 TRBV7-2 CASRRQGTTEAFF TGTGCCAGCAGGAGACAGGGCACCACTGAAGCTTTCTTT
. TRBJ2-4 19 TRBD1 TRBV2 CASSEGERGRRFLRSIQYF TGTGCCAGCAGTGAGGGGGAGAGGGGGCGGCGGTTCTTAAGGAGCATTCAGTACTTC
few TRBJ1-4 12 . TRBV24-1 CATSDDAEKLFF TGTGCCACCAGTGACGACGCTGAAAAACTGTTTTTT
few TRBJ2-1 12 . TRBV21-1 CASSCGLNEQFF TGTGCCAGCAGCTGCGGACTTAATGAGCAGTTCTTC
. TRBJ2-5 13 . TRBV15 CATSRGLKETQYF TGTGCCACCAGCAGAGGACTAAAAGAGACCCAGTACTTC
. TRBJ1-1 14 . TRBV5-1 CASSFTVVNTEAFF TGCGCCAGCAGCTTCACGGTAGTGAACACTGAAGCTTTCTTT
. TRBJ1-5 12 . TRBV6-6 CASSYDFQPQHF TGTGCCAGCAGTTACGATTTTCAGCCCCAGCATTTT
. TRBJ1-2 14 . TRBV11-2 CASRLGRDGHGYTF TGTGCCAGCAGACTCGGTCGGGACGGTCATGGCTACACCTTC
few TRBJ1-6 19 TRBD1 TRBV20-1 CSARDYGQGARLYDSPLHF TGCAGTGCTAGAGATTATGGCCAGGGGGCGAGGTTGTATGATTCACCCCTCCACTTT
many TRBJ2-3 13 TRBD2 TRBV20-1 CSASLAGGSSQYF TGCAGTGCAAGCCTAGCGGGAGGGTCATCGCAGTATTTT
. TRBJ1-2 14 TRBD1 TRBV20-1 CSASRQGVNYGYTF TGCAGTGCTAGCCGACAGGGGGTTAACTATGGCTACACCTTC
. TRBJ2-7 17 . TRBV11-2 CASSLYRAAYYTYEQYF TGTGCCAGCAGCTTATACCGTGCAGCATACTATACCTACGAGCAGTACTTC
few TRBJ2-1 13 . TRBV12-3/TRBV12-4 CASSTRTYNEQFF TGTGCCAGCAGTACCAGGACGTACAATGAGCAGTTCTTC
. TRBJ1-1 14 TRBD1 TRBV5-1 CASSPTDRYTEAFF TGCGCCAGCAGCCCGACGGACAGGTACACTGAAGCTTTCTTT
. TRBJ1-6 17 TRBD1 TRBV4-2 CASSQDQGGGAESPLHF TGTGCCAGCAGCCAAGACCAGGGGGGGGGCGCAGAGTCACCCCTCCACTTT
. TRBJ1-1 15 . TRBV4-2 CASTKSGQGGTEAFF TGTGCCAGCACCAAAAGTGGTCAGGGAGGCACTGAAGCTTTCTTT
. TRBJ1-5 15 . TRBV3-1 CASSQRGGSNQPQHF TGTGCCAGCAGCCAAAGGGGAGGCAGCAATCAGCCCCAGCATTTT
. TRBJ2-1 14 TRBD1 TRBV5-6 CASSLYRGRDEQFF TGTGCCAGCAGCTTATACAGGGGGCGCGATGAGCAGTTCTTC
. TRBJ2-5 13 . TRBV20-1 CSASWQGQETQYF TGCAGTGCTAGTTGGCAGGGTCAAGAGACCCAGTACTTC
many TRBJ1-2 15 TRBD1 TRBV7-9 CASSSAGTDFYGYTF TGTGCCAGCAGCTCCGCCGGGACAGACTTTTATGGCTACACCTTC
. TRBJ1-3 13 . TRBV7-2 CASSSGSGNTIYF TGTGCCAGCAGTTCAGGGTCTGGAAACACCATATATTTT
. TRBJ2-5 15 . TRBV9 CASSVEYRIQETQYF TGTGCCAGCAGCGTAGAGTACAGGATTCAAGAGACCCAGTACTTC
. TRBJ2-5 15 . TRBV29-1 CSVPVYSVIQETQYF TGCAGCGTTCCCGTATACTCCGTGATCCAAGAGACCCAGTACTTC
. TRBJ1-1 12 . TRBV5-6 CASSFSVDKAFF TGTGCCAGCAGCTTTTCCGTAGATAAGGCTTTCTTT
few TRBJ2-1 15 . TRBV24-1 CATSDPGTYYNEQFF TGTGCCACCAGTGACCCCGGGACATACTACAATGAGCAGTTCTTC
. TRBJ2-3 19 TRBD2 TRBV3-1 CASSRGLAGGSISTDTQYF TGTGCCAGCAGCCGGGGGCTAGCGGGAGGGTCAATTAGCACAGATACGCAGTATTTT
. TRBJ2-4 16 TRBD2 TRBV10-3 CATEEGLAGPRNIQYF TGTGCCACCGAAGAGGGGCTAGCGGGCCCCAGGAACATTCAGTACTTC
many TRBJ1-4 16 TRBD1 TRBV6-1 CASSNTGGSANEKLFF TGTGCCAGCAGTAATACAGGGGGCTCGGCTAATGAAAAACTGTTTTTT
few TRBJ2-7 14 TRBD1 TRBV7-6 CASSSRQGSNEQYF TGTGCCAGCAGCTCCAGACAGGGGTCCAACGAGCAGTACTTC
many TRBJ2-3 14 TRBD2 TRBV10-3 CAFAREGGTDTQYF TGTGCCTTCGCGCGGGAGGGCGGCACAGATACGCAGTATTTT
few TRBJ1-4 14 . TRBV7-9 CASTTLGADEKLFF TGTGCCAGCACCACACTTGGGGCCGATGAAAAACTGTTTTTT
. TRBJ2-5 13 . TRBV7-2 CASSRRMEETQYF TGTGCCAGCAGCCGGAGGATGGAGGAGACCCAGTACTTC